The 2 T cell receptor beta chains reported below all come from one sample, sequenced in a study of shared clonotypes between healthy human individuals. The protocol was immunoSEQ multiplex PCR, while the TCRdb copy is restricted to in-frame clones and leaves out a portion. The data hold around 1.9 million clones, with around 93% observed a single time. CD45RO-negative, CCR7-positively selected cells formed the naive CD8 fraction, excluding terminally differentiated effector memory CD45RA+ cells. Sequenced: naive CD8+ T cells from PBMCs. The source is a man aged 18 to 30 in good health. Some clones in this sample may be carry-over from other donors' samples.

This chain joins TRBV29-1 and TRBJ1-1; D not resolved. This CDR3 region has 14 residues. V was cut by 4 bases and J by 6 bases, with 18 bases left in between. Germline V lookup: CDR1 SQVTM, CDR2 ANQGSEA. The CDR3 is CSVVRVGTKAEAFF. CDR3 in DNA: TGCAGCGTTGTCCGGGTCGGTACCAAGGCTGAAGCTTTCTTT. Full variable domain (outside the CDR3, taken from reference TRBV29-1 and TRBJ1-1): SAVISQKPSRDICQRGTSLTIQCQVDSQVTMMFWYRQQPGQSLTLIATANQGSEATYESGFVIDKFPISRPNLTFSTLTVSNMSPEDSSIYLCSVVRVGTKAEAFFGQGTRLTVV.

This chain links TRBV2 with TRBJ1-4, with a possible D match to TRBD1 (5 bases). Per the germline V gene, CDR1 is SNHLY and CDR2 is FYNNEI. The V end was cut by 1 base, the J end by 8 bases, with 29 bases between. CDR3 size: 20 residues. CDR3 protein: CASSEDVADLLLGVEEKLFF. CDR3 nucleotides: TGTGCCAGCAGTGAAGACGTGGCAGACTTGCTGCTAGGGGTTGAGGAAAAACTGTTTTTT.